The clone carrying this T cell receptor beta chain was detected a few times. The antigen is undetermined. This entry belongs to a study of response to subunit inactivated influenza vaccine. Study-wide results and caveats: T cells newly recruited by each seasonal influenza vaccination are few, the authors suggested.

TCRdb reprocessed the RT-PCR reads via MiXCR and lists one record per CDR3 protein. The sample has over 750,000 distinct CDR3 sequences; around 20% are singletons. The CDR3 has 16 amino acids. The V end was cut by 1 base, the J end by 3 bases, with 12 bases between. Germline V gene data show CDR1 as SGHVS and CDR2 as FQNEAQ. This sequence was found in a man in his fifties or sixties who received an inactivated influenza vaccine. The input for sequencing was PBMCs from blood, taken roughly 5 days after vaccination. The chain employs TRBV7-8 and TRBJ2-2; tentatively, D is TRBD1 or TRBD2 (6 bases each). The CDR3 DNA sequence: TGTGCCAGCAGCTTAGGAGGGGGACTTTACACCGGGGAGCTGTTTTTT. Protein sequence: CASSLGGGLYTGELFF.